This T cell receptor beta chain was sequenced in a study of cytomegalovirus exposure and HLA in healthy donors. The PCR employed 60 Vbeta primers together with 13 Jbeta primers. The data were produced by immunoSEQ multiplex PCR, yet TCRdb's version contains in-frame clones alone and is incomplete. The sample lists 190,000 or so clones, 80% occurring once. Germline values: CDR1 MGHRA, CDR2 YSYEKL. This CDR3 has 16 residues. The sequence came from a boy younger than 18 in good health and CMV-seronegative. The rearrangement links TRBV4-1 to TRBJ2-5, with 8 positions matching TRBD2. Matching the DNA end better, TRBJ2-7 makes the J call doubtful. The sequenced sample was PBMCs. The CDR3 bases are TGCGCCAGCAGCCAAGAAGCGGGGGTGACAACCTACGAGCAGTACTTC. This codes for CASSQEAGVTTYEQYF.